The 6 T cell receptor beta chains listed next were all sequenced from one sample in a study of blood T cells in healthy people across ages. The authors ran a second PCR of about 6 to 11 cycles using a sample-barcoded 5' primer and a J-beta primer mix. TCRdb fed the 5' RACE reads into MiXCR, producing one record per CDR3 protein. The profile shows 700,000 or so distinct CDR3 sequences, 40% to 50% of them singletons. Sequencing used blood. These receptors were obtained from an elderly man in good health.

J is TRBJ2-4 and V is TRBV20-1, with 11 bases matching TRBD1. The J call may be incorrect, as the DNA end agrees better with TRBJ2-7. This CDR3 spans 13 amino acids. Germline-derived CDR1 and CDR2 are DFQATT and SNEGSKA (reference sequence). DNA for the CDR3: TGCAGTGCCCCGGGACAGGGGGCCTACGAGCAGTACTTC. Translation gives CSAPGQGAYEQYF.

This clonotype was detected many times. The DNA of the CDR3 is TGCGCCAGCAGCCAGCTCAACAGGGCTTCCTACGAGCAGTACTTC. Amino acids: CASSQLNRASYEQYF. The J gene is TRBJ2-7, the V gene TRBV4-1; possible D gene TRBD1, 6 bases. Trimming pared 3 bases from V and 1 base from J, leaving 13 bases between. Germline CDR1 and CDR2: MGHRA and YSYEKL. This CDR3 region has 15 residues.

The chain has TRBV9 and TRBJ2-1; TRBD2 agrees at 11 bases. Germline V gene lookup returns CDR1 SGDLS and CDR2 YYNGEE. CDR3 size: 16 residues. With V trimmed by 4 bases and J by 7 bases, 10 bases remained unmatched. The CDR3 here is CASSYRLAGFVNEQFF. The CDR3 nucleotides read TGTGCCAGCAGCTACCGACTAGCGGGATTTGTGAATGAGCAGTTCTTC.

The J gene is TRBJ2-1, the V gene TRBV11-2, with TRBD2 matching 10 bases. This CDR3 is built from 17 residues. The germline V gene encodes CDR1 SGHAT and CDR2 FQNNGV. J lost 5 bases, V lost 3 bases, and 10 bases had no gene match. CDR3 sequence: CASSFRASGRRHNEQFF. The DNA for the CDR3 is TGTGCCAGCAGCTTTCGGGCTAGCGGGAGAAGGCACAATGAGCAGTTCTTC.

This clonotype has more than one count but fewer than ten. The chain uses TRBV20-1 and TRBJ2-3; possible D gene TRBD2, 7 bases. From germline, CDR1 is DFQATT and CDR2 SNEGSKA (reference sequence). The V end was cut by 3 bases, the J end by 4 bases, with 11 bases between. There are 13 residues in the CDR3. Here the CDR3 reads CSARGGAADTQYF. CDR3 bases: TGCAGTGCTAGGGGGGGGGCCGCAGATACGCAGTATTTT.

The CDR3 loop is CASSPERGRADTQYF. CDR3 bases: TGTGCCAGCAGTCCCGAGAGGGGCCGGGCAGATACGCAGTATTTT. The gene calls are TRBV12-3 or TRBV12-4 and TRBJ2-3; possibly TRBD1 or TRBD2 for D (5 bases each). The CDR3 sequence is 15 residues long. Trimming took off 5 bases at V and 4 bases at J, with 16 bases between the two ends.